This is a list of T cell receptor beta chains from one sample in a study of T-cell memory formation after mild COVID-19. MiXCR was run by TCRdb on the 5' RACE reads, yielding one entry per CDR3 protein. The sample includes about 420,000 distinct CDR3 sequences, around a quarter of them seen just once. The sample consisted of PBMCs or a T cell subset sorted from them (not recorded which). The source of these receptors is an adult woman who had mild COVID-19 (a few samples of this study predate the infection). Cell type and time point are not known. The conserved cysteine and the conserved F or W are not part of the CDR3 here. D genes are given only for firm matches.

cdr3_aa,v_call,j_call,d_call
ASTSVSQGPAWETQY,TRBV12-3/TRBV12-4,TRBJ2-5,NA
ASSPLGLAGGETQY,TRBV3-1,TRBJ2-5,TRBD2
SASGAASNTEAF,TRBV20-1,TRBJ1-1,NA
ASSSALSDGVSYEQY,TRBV5-1,TRBJ2-7,NA
ASGPVLSDEQF,TRBV25-1,TRBJ2-1,NA
SVGLAGYEQY,TRBV29-1,TRBJ2-7,TRBD2
ASSQVGMNTEAF,TRBV18,TRBJ1-1,NA
ASSWGDYNTDTQY,TRBV5-1,TRBJ2-3,TRBD2
ASSLGSEYLRSPLH,TRBV7-8,TRBJ1-6,NA
ASSLNRDNYGYT,TRBV12-3/TRBV12-4,TRBJ1-2,NA
ASSFLALTGELF,TRBV27,TRBJ2-2,NA
SAFQGSSYNSPLH,TRBV20-1,TRBJ1-6,NA
ASSLRGGVEETQY,TRBV5-1,TRBJ2-5,TRBD2
ASSLETGAMGREQY,TRBV7-9,TRBJ2-7,NA
SASLLGLAGETQY,TRBV20-1,TRBJ2-5,TRBD2
ASSPPADTQY,TRBV7-9,TRBJ2-3,NA
ASSGTGTYSYEQY,TRBV9,TRBJ2-7,NA
ASSYWPGLISTGELF,TRBV6-5,TRBJ2-2,NA
ASSESGQGYDGYT,TRBV6-1,TRBJ1-2,TRBD1
ASSGLAGADTQY,TRBV6-1,TRBJ2-3,TRBD2
ASSRYRDRAVEQY,TRBV12-3/TRBV12-4,TRBJ2-7,TRBD1
ASSPHPGSSTNEKLF,TRBV6-5,TRBJ1-4,NA
ASSFYHRPFDEQF,TRBV7-9,TRBJ2-1,NA
SAGPSGANVLT,TRBV20-1,TRBJ2-6,NA
ASSFRGNTEAF,TRBV27,TRBJ1-1,NA
ASSLAHSSTDTQY,TRBV7-8,TRBJ2-3,NA
ASSQERQGGFTEAF,TRBV4-1,TRBJ1-1,TRBD1
ASRNNPGTRNIQY,TRBV7-2,TRBJ2-4,TRBD2
ASSQGIAEAF,TRBV3-1,TRBJ1-1,NA
ASSLYRGSRNGYT,TRBV12-3/TRBV12-4,TRBJ1-2,NA
ASSWSGGAGDEQF,TRBV5-1,TRBJ2-1,TRBD2
ASSRGQGAKAGELF,TRBV7-8,TRBJ2-2,TRBD1
ASSNGGSQGARNEQY,TRBV4-2,TRBJ2-7,NA
ASSAGPSFRTDTQY,TRBV7-3,TRBJ2-3,NA
ASSLSLAGNTIY,TRBV12-3/TRBV12-4,TRBJ1-3,NA
ASSYVGGAVNEQF,TRBV6-6,TRBJ2-1,NA
ASSSRGQEYNEQF,TRBV5-1,TRBJ2-1,TRBD1
ASSLGGRAENEQF,TRBV5-1,TRBJ2-1,TRBD2
SVGAGTNTGELF,TRBV29-1,TRBJ2-2,NA
ASSPGRYEQY,TRBV5-5,TRBJ2-7,NA
ASSSLPGADYEQY,TRBV14,TRBJ2-7,NA
ASSIDKGRSNQPQH,TRBV19,TRBJ1-5,NA
ASSQDASNQPQH,TRBV4-1,TRBJ1-5,NA
ASSYSGTFGNEQY,TRBV18,TRBJ2-7,NA
ASHRRGGMSTNYGYT,TRBV12-3/TRBV12-4,TRBJ1-2,NA
ASRLTGSSYNEQF,TRBV7-8,TRBJ2-1,NA
ASSLGPGFGSTHIQY,TRBV12-3/TRBV12-4,TRBJ2-4,NA
ASSLDRATGDTQY,TRBV5-1,TRBJ2-3,NA
ASSKGSAGTSPDTQY,TRBV4-3,TRBJ2-3,TRBD2
AWSVKGGLSTGELF,TRBV30,TRBJ2-2,NA
ASSLEDSLNTEAF,TRBV5-1,TRBJ1-1,NA
SARVVASQETQY,TRBV20-1,TRBJ2-5,NA
ATSDLGADTQY,TRBV24-1,TRBJ2-3,NA
ASSSRGAGGVVIDTQY,TRBV4-1,TRBJ2-3,TRBD2
ASSSRWPGDYEQY,TRBV12-3/TRBV12-4,TRBJ2-7,NA
ASDSLNTEAF,TRBV6-6,TRBJ1-1,NA
ASSLATGGLQPQH,TRBV7-2,TRBJ1-5,NA